This TCR beta chain was identified during a study of Ad26.COV2.S vaccination and SARS-CoV-2 variants. Study background: Donor got 5x10^10 or 1x10^11 viral particles of Ad26.COV2.S. Study conclusions and caveats: Reportedly, spike-specific CD8+ and CD4+ T cell responses achieved substantial breadth once vaccination had taken place.

The CDR3 covers 17 residues. CDR1 and CDR2 (germline): SGHVS, FQNEAQ. Trimming pared 5 bases from V and 0 bases from J, leaving 17 bases between. Clones were read by immunoSEQ multiplex PCR, and TCRdb kept only the in-frame ones, dropping some. The sample contains about 400,000 clones, approximately 91% of which appear only once. On this clone: Its antigen is unidentified.

Treatment of the sample: roughly 20 received Ad26.COV2.S at low or high dose, single or two shots; about 5 received placebo; per-sample allocation not given. Sampling occurred on day 63 after the first vaccine or placebo injection. The rearrangement joins TRBV7-8 to TRBJ2-4; D gene unclear. This specimen was peripheral blood, taken in a trial of Ad26.COV2.S vaccine versus placebo. This receptor was obtained from a person between 18 and 60 years old who received the Ad26.COV2.S COVID-19 vaccine or a placebo. The CDR3 DNA follows: TGTGCCAGCAGCCCCGGAACTGGATACGTAGCCAAAAACATTCAGTACTTC. This gives the protein CASSPGTGYVAKNIQYF.